Each of the 6 T cell receptor beta chains below was sequenced from the same sample in a study of T cells after posttransplantation cyclophosphamide. A marrow graft followed busulfan-fludarabine conditioning, with cyclophosphamide on days +3 and +4. Sequencing used immunoSEQ multiplex PCR; TCRdb keeps in-frame clones, though not all of them. The sample is made up of about 5,500 clones, none counted only once. This specimen consisted of PBMCs, obtained after allogeneic stem cell transplant with posttransplant cyclophosphamide. These receptors were taken from a male patient aged 60-69 years who received an allogeneic stem cell transplant from a related donor, was CMV-positive, and had no GVHD. Some T cells may have originated in the graft donor.

The V and J genes are TRBV6-5 and TRBJ1-2; tentatively, D is TRBD1 (5 bases). With 7 bases removed from V and 8 bases from J, the gap between germline ends came to 17 bases. The CDR3 spans 13 residues. Germline V gives CDR1 MNHEY, CDR2 SVGAGI. Written as DNA, the CDR3 is TGTGCCAGCATCCCCGCGGGGCATGGGGGCTACACCTTC. Protein sequence: CASIPAGHGGYTF.

Only a few counts were recorded for this clone. The chain carries TRBV13 and TRBJ2-2; tentatively, D is TRBD1 (7 bases). This CDR3 contains 17 residues. From germline, CDR1 is PRHDT and CDR2 FYEKMQ (reference sequence). The V end was cut by 5 bases, the J end by 5 bases, with 21 bases between. CDR3 DNA sequence: TGTGCCAGCAGCCCGATGGCGGGGCAGGGGGATACCGGGGAGCTGTTTTTT. Encoded protein: CASSPMAGQGDTGELFF.

J is TRBJ2-5 and V is TRBV11-3; TRBD1 matches 10 bases. The V and J ends lost 4 bases and 5 bases, in that order; junction bases with no gene match: 7. Germline V gene lookup returns CDR1 SGHNT and CDR2 YENEEA. This CDR3 region has 15 residues. The CDR3 nucleotides read TGTGCCAGCAGCTACCGGACAGGGGGATGGGAGACCCAGTACTTC. As protein: CASSYRTGGWETQYF.

In DNA, the CDR3 is TGTGCCAGTAGCCTTAACGACAGGGGAATTGACGAGCAGTACTTC. Translated, it gives CASSLNDRGIDEQYF. This chain joins TRBV19 and TRBJ2-7; 8 positions match TRBD1. The CDR3 contains 15 residues. The J segment lost 5 bases and the V segment lost 6 bases, leaving 12 bases of the junction unmatched. The germline gives CDR1 LNHDA, CDR2 SQIVND (reference sequence).

This clone was observed at least ten times. The rearrangement links TRBV28 to TRBJ2-5; 10 positions agree with TRBD1. Trimming at V came to 3 bases and at J to 5 bases, leaving 9 bases not matched to a gene. This CDR3 spans 16 amino acids. Per germline, CDR1 MDHEN and CDR2 SYDVKM. CDR3 region: CASSLETGGPSETQYF. In nucleotides, the CDR3 is TGTGCCAGCAGTTTGGAGACAGGGGGCCCCTCGGAGACCCAGTACTTC.

This clone was detected many times. This sequence joins TRBV4-3 and TRBJ2-6; D unclear. CDR1 and CDR2 (germline): LGHNA, YSLEER. Between the trimmed V and J ends, which lost 0 bases and 0 bases, there was a span of 9 bases. The CDR3 consists of 17 residues. The CDR3, as DNA: TGCGCCAGCAGCCAAGACCCGGGTTACTCTGGGGCCAACGTCCTGACTTTC. This gives the protein CASSQDPGYSGANVLTF.